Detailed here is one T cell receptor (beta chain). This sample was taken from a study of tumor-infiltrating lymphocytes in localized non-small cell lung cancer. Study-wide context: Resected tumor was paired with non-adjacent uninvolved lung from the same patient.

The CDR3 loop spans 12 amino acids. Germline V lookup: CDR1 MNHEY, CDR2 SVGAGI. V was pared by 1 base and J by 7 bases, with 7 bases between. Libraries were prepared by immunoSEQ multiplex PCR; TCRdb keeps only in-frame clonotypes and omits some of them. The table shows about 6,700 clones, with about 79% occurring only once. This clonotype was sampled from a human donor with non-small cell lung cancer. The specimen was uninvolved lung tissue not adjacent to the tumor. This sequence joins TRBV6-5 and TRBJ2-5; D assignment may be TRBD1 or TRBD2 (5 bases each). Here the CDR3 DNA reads TGTGCCAGCAGTTACTGGGACGCGACCCAGTACTTC. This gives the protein CASSYWDATQYF.